The 17 T cell receptor beta chains reported below all come from one sample, sequenced in a study of blood T cell repertoires in COVID-19. Clones were sequenced by immunoSEQ multiplex PCR, and TCRdb holds only the in-frame ones, with some missing. This sample carries some 380,000 clones, more than 75% of them seen once, and the ten largest clones take approximately 1.3%. The sample taken for sequencing was PBMCs or T cells enriched from blood (not recorded which). Every receptor here comes from a man aged 25 to 40 who had recovered from COVID-19.

V and J are TRBV2 and TRBJ2-4; the D is unclear. V was shortened by 3 bases and J by 0 bases, with 9 bases between the two germline ends. Germline loops: CDR1 SNHLY, CDR2 FYNNEI. The CDR3 extends over 15 amino acids. The CDR3 here is CASSDEMLAKNIQYF. The CDR3 bases are TGTGCCAGCAGTGACGAGATGCTAGCCAAAAACATTCAGTACTTC. The entire variable domain, with the rest obtained from reference TRBV2 and TRBJ2-4, is as follows: EPEVTQTPSHQVTQMGQEVILRCVPISNHLYFYWYRQILGQKVEFLVSFYNNEISEKSEIFDDQFSVERPDGSNFTLKIRSTKLEDSAMYFCASSDEMLAKNIQYFGAGTRLSVL.

The genes are TRBV2 and TRBJ1-4, with TRBD1 matching 7 bases. The CDR3 covers 13 residues. Germline V gives CDR1 SNHLY, CDR2 FYNNEI. J lost 5 bases, V lost 10 bases, and 7 bases had no gene match. CDR3 region: CATGGQLNEKLFF. The CDR3, as DNA: TGTGCCACAGGGGGACAGCTGAATGAAAAACTGTTTTTT.

This chain links TRBV5-1 with TRBJ1-5; maybe TRBD1 (6 bases). The CDR3 runs to 18 residues. Germline V lookup: CDR1 SGHRS, CDR2 YFSETQ. V was trimmed by 1 base and J by 2 bases, leaving 19 bases between them. CDR3 in DNA: TGCGCCAGCAGCTTGTGGGGCGCAGGGGAGGGTGGCAATCAGCCCCAGCATTTT. Its translation is CASSLWGAGEGGNQPQHF.

The rearrangement joins TRBV27 to TRBJ1-2, with D maybe TRBD1 (6 bases). V lost 2 bases and J lost 4, with 8 bases in between. CDR3 size: 13 residues. Per germline, CDR1 MNHEY and CDR2 SMNVEV (reference sequence). The CDR3 is CASSLNRVYGYTF. The DNA for the CDR3 is TGTGCCAGCAGTTTAAACAGGGTCTATGGCTACACCTTC.

The chain is built from TRBV12-3 or TRBV12-4 and TRBJ1-1; D remains unclear. Between the trimmed V and J ends, which lost 6 bases and 3 bases, there was a span of 11 bases. The CDR3 has 13 residues. The CDR3 loop reads CASSTVSYTEAFF. CDR3 DNA: TGTGCCAGCAGCACGGTAAGCTACACTGAAGCTTTCTTT.

CDR3 DNA sequence: TGTGCCAGCAGCTTAGTAGAGGGGACAGGGACTTTTTACGAGCAGTACTTC. It is translated as CASSLVEGTGTFYEQYF. The chain recombines TRBV7-9 with TRBJ2-7; 9 bases are a match to TRBD1. The junction had 11 bases not matched to a gene; V was cut back by 1 base and J by 4 bases. The germline V gene has CDR1 SEHNR and CDR2 FQNEAQ (reference sequence). CDR3 length: 17 amino acids.

This sequence joins TRBV7-2 and TRBJ2-1; weak D call: TRBD2 (7 bases). Trimming stripped 0 bases from V and 4 bases from J, with 16 bases between. Germline V gene data show CDR1 as SGHTA and CDR2 as FQGNSA. This CDR3 contains 17 residues. CDR3 amino acids: CASSLALRGGLYNEQFF. Here the CDR3 DNA reads TGTGCCAGCAGCTTAGCTCTAAGGGGGGGTTTGTACAATGAGCAGTTCTTC.

The rearrangement links TRBV3-1 (or the pseudogene TRBV3-2) to TRBJ2-1, with 7 bases aligning to TRBD2. CDR1 is LGHDT, CDR2 YNNKEL, per germline (reference sequence). The CDR3 is 16 amino acids. Losses at the gene ends were 0 bases for V and 5 bases for J; bases not matched to a gene: 7. CDR3 DNA sequence: TGTGCCAGCAGCCAAGATGAAACTAGCGAACACAATGAGCAGTTCTTC. Amino acid sequence: CASSQDETSEHNEQFF.

The chain has TRBV7-2 and TRBJ1-4; TRBD1 matches 8 bases. The CDR3 loop spans 14 amino acids. Germline CDR1 reads SGHTA; CDR2 reads FQGNSA. V lost 6 bases to trimming and J lost 8 bases; unmatched junction nucleotides: 8. DNA of the CDR3: TGTGCCAGCAGTCCGACAGGGGCAGGGGAAAAACTGTTTTTT. Protein product: CASSPTGAGEKLFF.

The rearrangement uses TRBV5-1 and TRBJ2-1; 8 nucleotides match TRBD1. CDR1 and CDR2 from the germline V gene are SGHRS and YFSETQ. CDR3 length: 14 residues. J gave up 9 bases and V 4 bases, and 9 bases lay outside the gene matches. CDR3 sequence: CASSATGQGFEQFF. The CDR3 region has the DNA TGCGCCAGCAGCGCAACCGGACAGGGCTTTGAGCAGTTCTTC.

The rearrangement links TRBV20-1 to TRBJ1-1; 8 bases map to TRBD1. V dropped 3 bases and J dropped 3; count of bases not matched to a gene: 9. Germline CDR1 is DFQATT and CDR2 is SNEGSKA (reference sequence). The CDR3 sequence is 15 residues long. Written as DNA, the CDR3 is TGCAGTGCTAGTGGAGACAGGGGTTCGGACACTGAAGCTTTCTTT. It encodes CSASGDRGSDTEAFF.

The chain carries TRBV10-3 and TRBJ1-1; D may be TRBD1 (5 bases). Trimming took 10 bases from V and 3 from J, leaving 15 bases between them. CDR3 length: 13 residues. Germline V gene data show CDR1 as ENHRY and CDR2 as SYGVKD. The CDR3 region is CATNQGLDTEAFF. CDR3 DNA: TGTGCCACCAACCAGGGCTTAGACACTGAAGCTTTCTTT.

The chain links TRBV7-9 to TRBJ2-2; D not certain. Trimming left V 4 bases short and J 7 bases short, with 7 bases between. The CDR3 runs to 12 residues. Germline V CDR1 and CDR2: SEHNR, FQNEAQ (reference sequence). The CDR3 protein is CASSSRLGELFF. The CDR3 DNA is TGTGCCAGCAGCTCAAGACTCGGGGAGCTGTTTTTT.

The gene calls are TRBV5-1 and TRBJ2-6, with 9 bases matching TRBD2. CDR1 is SGHRS, CDR2 YFSETQ, per germline. This CDR3 is built from 18 residues. Losses at the gene ends were 4 bases for V and 1 base for J; bases not matched to a gene: 9. Here the CDR3 DNA reads TGCGCCAGCAGCAGCCCGACTAGCGGATTATCTGGGGCCAACGTCCTGACTTTC. Translating it yields CASSSPTSGLSGANVLTF.

This sequence joins TRBV18 and TRBJ1-5; the match to TRBD1 covers 10 bases. The CDR3 loop spans 13 amino acids. Trimming took 5 bases from V and 8 from J; bases not matched to a gene: 3. Germline CDR1 and CDR2: KGHSH and LQKENI. The CDR3 DNA sequence: TGTGCCAGCTCAAGACAGGGGGCCGAGCCCCAGCATTTT. Protein: CASSRQGAEPQHF.

CDR3 nucleotide sequence: TGTGCCAGCACTTCCCCGGGGGGAGGCTACGAGCAGTACTTC. Its translation is CASTSPGGGYEQYF. The rearrangement uses TRBV6-5 and TRBJ2-7; 7 bases are shared with TRBD2. CDR3 length: 14 residues. The germline gives CDR1 MNHEY, CDR2 SVGAGI. Trimming took 7 bases from V and 3 from J; bases not matched to a gene: 9.

The V gene is TRBV10-2, the J gene TRBJ1-2; the D is unclear. This CDR3 has 14 residues. Germline loops: CDR1 WSHSY, CDR2 SAAADI. Trimming removed 5 bases at V and 5 bases at J, with 15 bases between. CDR3 coding DNA: TGCGCCAGCAGTCTCGACCGGGGAGTTTATGGCTACACCTTC. Protein: CASSLDRGVYGYTF.